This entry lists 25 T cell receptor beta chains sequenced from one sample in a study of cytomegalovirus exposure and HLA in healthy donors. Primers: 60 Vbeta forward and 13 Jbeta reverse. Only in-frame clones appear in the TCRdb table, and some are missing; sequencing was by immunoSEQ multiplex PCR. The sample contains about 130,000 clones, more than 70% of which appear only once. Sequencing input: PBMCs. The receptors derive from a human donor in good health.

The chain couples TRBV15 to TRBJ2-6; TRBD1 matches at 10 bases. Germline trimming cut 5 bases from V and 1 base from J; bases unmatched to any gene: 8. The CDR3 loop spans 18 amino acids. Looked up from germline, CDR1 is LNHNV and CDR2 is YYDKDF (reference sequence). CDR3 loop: CATSGTGTGVSGANVLTF. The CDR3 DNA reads TGTGCCACCAGCGGCACCGGGACAGGGGTTTCTGGGGCCAACGTCCTGACTTTC.

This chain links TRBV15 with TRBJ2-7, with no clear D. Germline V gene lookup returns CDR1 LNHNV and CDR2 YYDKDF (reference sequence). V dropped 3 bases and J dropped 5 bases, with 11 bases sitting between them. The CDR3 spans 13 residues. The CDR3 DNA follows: TGTGCCACCAGCAGGAACCAGGCAAACGAGCAGTACTTC. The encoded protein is CATSRNQANEQYF.

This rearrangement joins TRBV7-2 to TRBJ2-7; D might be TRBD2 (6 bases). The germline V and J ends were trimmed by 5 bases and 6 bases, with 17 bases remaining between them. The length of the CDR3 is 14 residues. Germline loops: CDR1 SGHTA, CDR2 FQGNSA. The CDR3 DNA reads TGTGCCAGCAGCGGTCGGGACTCCCTAAGCGAGCAGTACTTC. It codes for CASSGRDSLSEQYF.

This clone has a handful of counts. The CDR3 spells CASSYSSQAPYGYTF. CDR3 nucleotide sequence: TGTGCCAGCAGTTACTCGAGCCAGGCGCCGTATGGCTACACCTTC. V and J are TRBV6-6 and TRBJ1-2; D gene unclear. The CDR3 contains 15 residues. Trimming took off 0 bases at V and 5 bases at J, with 13 bases between the two ends. Per germline, CDR1 MNHNY and CDR2 SVGAGI (reference sequence).

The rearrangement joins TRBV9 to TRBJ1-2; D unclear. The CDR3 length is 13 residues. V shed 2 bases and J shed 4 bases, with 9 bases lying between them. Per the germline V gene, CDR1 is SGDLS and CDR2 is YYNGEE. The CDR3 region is CASSVDNSYGYTF. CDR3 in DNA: TGTGCCAGCAGCGTGGATAACAGCTATGGCTACACCTTC. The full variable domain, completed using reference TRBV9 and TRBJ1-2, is DSGVTQTPKHLITATGQRVTLRCSPRSGDLSVYWYQQSLDQGLQFLIQYYNGEERAKGNILERFSAQQFPDLHSELNLSSLELGDSALYFCASSVDNSYGYTFGSGTRLTVV.

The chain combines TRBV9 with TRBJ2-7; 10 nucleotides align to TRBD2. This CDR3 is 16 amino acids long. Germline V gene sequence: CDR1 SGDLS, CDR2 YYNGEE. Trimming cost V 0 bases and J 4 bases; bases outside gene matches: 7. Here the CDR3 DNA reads TGTGCCAGCAGCGTAGGTGGTAGCGGGGGGTTGTACGAGCAGTACTTC. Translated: CASSVGGSGGLYEQYF.

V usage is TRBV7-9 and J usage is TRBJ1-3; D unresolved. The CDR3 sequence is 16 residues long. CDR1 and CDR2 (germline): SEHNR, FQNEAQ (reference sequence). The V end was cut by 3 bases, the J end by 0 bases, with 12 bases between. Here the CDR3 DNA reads TGTGCCAGCAGCTTCGGTCCGGGGTACTCTGGAAACACCATATATTTT. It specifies CASSFGPGYSGNTIYF.

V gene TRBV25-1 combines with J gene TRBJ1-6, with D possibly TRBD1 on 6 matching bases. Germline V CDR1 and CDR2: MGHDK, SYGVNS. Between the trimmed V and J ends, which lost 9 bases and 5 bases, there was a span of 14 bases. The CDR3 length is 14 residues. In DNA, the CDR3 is TGTGCCAGTCGAGAGGGACATAATAATTCACCCCTCCACTTT. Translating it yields CASREGHNNSPLHF.

The CDR3 DNA reads as TGTGCCAGCAGCCTTGGGACAGGGAGCTCCTACGAGCAGTACTTC. It yields the protein CASSLGTGSSYEQYF. The chain uses TRBV7-3 and TRBJ2-7; 9 bases agree with TRBD1. This CDR3 spans 15 amino acids. CDR1 is SGHTA, CDR2 FQGTGA, per germline. Unmatched junction bases numbered 5, after V lost 5 bases and J lost 0 bases.

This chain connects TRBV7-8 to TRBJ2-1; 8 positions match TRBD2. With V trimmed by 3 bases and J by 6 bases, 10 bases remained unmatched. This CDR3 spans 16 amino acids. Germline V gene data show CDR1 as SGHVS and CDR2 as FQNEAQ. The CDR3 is CASSFVPGLVPNEQFF. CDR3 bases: TGTGCCAGCAGCTTTGTACCGGGACTAGTCCCCAATGAGCAGTTCTTC.

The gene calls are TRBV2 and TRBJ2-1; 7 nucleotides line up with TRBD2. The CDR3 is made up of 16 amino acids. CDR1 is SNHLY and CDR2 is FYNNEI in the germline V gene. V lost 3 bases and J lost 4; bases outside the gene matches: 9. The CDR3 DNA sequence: TGTGCCAGCAGTGATCCCTCGCGGGGGAAGTACAATGAGCAGTTCTTC. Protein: CASSDPSRGKYNEQFF.

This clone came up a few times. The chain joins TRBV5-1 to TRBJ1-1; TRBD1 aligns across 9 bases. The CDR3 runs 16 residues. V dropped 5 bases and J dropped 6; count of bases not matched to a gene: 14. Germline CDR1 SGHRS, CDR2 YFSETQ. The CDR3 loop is CASSQTGGAGSSEAFF. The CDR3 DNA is TGCGCCAGCAGTCAAACAGGGGGCGCCGGGTCCTCTGAAGCTTTCTTT.

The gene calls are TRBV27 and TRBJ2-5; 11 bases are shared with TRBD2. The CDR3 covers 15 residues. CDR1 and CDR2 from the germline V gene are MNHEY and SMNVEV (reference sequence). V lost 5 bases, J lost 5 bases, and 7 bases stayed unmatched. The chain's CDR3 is CASSAVAGGWETQYF. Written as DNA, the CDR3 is TGTGCCAGCAGTGCAGTAGCGGGGGGGTGGGAGACCCAGTACTTC.

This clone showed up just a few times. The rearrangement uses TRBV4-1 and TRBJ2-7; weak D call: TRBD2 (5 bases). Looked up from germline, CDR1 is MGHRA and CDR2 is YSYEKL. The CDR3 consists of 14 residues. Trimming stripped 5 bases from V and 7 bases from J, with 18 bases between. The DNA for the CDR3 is TGCGCCAGCAGCTTCGGGGAGCGTGATTTTGAGCAGTACTTC. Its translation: CASSFGERDFEQYF.

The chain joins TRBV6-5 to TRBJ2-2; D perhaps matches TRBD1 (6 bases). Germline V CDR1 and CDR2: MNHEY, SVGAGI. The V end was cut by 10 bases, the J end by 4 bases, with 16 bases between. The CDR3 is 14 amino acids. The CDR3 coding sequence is TGTGCCACTACCGACAGGCTCTCCACCGGGGAGCTGTTTTTT. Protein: CATTDRLSTGELFF.

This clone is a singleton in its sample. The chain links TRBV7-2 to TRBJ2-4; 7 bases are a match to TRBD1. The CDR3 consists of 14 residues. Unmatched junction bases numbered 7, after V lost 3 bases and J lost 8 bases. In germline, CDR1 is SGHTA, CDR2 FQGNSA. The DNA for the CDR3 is TGTGCCAGCAGCTTTTACCCCCAGGGGGACATTCAGTACTTC. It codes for CASSFYPQGDIQYF.

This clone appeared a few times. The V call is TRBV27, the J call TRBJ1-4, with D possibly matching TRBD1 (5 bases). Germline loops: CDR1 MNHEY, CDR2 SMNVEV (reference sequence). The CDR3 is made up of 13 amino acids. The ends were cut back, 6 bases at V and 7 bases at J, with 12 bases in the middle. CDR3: CASSYGGGEKLFF. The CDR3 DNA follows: TGTGCCAGCAGCTATGGGGGGGGTGAAAAACTGTTTTTT.

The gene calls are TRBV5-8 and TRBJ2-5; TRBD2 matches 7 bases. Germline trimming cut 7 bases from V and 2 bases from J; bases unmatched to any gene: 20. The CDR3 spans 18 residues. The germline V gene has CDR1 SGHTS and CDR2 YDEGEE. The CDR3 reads CASGGQYYDGGFQETQYF. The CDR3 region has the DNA TGTGCCAGCGGTGGGCAGTATTACGACGGGGGGTTTCAAGAGACCCAGTACTTC.

For the CDR3, the DNA is TGTGCCAGTCCCCCCCCGAGCCACACTGAAGCTTTCTTT. Protein sequence: CASPPPSHTEAFF. This chain joins TRBV19 and TRBJ1-1; D is unresolved. CDR1 is LNHDA, CDR2 SQIVND, per germline (reference sequence). The CDR3 is 13 residues long. V lost 8 bases and J lost 3, with 13 bases in between.

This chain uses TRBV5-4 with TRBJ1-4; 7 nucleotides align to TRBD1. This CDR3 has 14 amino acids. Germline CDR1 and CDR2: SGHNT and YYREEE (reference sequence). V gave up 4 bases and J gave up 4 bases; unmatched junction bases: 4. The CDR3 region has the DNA TGTGCCAGCAGCCCAGGGGGACGTAATGAAAAACTGTTTTTT. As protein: CASSPGGRNEKLFF.

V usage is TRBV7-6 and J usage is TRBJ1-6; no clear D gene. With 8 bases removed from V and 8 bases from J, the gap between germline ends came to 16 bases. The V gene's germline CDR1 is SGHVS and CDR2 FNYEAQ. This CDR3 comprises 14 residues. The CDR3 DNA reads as TGTGCCAGCGGGCGGACTGCTATTGATTCACCCCTCCACTTT. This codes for CASGRTAIDSPLHF.

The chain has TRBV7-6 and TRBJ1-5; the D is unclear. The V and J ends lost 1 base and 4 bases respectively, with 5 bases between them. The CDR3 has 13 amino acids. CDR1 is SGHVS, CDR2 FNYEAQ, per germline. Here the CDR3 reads CASSLVSNQPQHF. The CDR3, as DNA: TGTGCCAGCAGCTTAGTTAGTAATCAGCCCCAGCATTTT.

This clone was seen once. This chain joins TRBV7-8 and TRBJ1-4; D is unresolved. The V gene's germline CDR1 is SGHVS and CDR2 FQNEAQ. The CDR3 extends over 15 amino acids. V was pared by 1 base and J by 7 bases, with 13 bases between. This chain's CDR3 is CASSLVRGSSEKLFF. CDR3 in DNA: TGTGCCAGCAGCTTAGTTCGCGGTTCGAGTGAAAAACTGTTTTTT. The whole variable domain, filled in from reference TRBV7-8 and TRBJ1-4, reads GAGVSQSPRYKVAKRGQDVALRCDPISGHVSLFWYQQALGQGPEFLTYFQNEAQLDKSGLPSDRFFAERPEGSVSTLKIQRTQQEDSAVYLCASSLVRGSSEKLFFGSGTQLSVL.

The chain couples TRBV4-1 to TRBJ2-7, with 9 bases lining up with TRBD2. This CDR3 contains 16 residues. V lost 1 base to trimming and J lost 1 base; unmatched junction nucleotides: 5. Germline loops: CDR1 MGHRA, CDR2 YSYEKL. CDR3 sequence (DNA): TGCGCCAGCAGCCAAGCCCCGACTAGCGGTTCCTACGAGCAGTACTTC. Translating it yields CASSQAPTSGSYEQYF.

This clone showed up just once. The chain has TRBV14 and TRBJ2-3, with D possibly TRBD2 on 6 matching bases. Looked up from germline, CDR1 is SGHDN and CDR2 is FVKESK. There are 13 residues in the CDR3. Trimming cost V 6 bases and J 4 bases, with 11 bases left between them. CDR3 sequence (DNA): TGTGCCAGCAGTCTGCGGGGCGCAGATACGCAGTATTTT. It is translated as CASSLRGADTQYF.